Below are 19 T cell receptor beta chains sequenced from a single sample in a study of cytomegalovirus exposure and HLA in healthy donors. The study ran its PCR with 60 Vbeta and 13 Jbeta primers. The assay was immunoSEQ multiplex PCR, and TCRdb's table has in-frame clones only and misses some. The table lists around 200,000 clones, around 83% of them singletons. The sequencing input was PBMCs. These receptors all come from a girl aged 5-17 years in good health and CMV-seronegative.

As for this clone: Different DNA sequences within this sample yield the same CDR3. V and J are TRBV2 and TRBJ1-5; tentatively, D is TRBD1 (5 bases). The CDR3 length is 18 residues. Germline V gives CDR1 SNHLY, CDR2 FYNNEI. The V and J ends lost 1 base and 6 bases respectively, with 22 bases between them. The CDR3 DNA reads TGTGCCAGCAGTGAAGATCCTACCCGGGGGACGGCCAGTCAGCCCCAGCATTTT. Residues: CASSEDPTRGTASQPQHF.

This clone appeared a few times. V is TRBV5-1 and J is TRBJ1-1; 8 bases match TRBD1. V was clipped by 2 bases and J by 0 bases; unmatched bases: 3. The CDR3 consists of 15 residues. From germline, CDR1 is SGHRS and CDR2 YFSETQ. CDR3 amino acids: CASSLQGVMNTEAFF. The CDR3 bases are TGCGCCAGCAGCTTACAGGGGGTCATGAACACTGAAGCTTTCTTT.

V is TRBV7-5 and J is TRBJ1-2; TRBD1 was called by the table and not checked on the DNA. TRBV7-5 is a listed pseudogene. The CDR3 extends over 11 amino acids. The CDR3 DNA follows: TGTGCCAGACAGGTTAACTATGGCTACACCTTC. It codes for CARQVNYGYTF.

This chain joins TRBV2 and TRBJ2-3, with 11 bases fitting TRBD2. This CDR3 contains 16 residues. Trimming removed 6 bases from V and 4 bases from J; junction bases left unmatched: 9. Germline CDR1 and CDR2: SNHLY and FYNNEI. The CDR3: CASSETSGSTADTQYF. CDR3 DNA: TGTGCCAGCAGCGAAACTAGCGGGAGTACCGCAGATACGCAGTATTTT.

The DNA for the CDR3 is TGCGCCAGCAGAGACCAGACTAGCGGGAGCTACGAGCAGTACTTC. The encoded protein is CASRDQTSGSYEQYF. The chain joins TRBV10-2 to TRBJ2-7; TRBD2 matches at 12 bases. With 6 bases clipped from V and 3 bases from J, the junction kept 6 bases outside the gene matches. There are 15 residues in the CDR3. Germline CDR1 reads WSHSY; CDR2 reads SAAADI.

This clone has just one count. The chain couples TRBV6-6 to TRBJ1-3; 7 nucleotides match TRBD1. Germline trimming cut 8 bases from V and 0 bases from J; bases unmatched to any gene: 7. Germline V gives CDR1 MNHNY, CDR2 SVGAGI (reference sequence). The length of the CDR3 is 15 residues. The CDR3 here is CASWGDSHSGNTIYF. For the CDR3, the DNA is TGTGCCAGCTGGGGGGACAGCCACTCTGGAAACACCATATATTTT.

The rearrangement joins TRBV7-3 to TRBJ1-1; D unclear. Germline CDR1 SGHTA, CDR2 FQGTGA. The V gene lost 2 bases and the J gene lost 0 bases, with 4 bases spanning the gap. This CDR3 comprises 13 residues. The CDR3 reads CASSLHLNTEAFF. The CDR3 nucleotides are TGTGCCAGCAGCTTACACTTGAACACTGAAGCTTTCTTT.

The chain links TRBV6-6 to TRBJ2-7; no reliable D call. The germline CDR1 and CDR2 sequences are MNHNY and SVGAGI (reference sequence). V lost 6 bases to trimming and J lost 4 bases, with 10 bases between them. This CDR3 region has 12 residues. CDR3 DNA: TGTGCCAGCAGCCCTCTCCTATACGAGCAGTACTTC. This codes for CASSPLLYEQYF.

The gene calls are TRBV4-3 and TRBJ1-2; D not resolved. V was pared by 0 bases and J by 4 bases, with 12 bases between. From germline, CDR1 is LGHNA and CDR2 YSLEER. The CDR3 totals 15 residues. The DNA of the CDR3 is TGCGCCAGCAGCCAAGACAGGAGAGGGCTCTATGGCTACACCTTC. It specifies CASSQDRRGLYGYTF.

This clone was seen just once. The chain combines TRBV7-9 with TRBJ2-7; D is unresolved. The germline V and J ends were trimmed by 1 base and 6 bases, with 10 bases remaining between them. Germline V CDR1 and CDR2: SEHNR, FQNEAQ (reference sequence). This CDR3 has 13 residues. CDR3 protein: CASSLGGRSEQYF. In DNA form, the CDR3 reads TGTGCCAGCAGCTTAGGTGGCCGGAGCGAGCAGTACTTC.

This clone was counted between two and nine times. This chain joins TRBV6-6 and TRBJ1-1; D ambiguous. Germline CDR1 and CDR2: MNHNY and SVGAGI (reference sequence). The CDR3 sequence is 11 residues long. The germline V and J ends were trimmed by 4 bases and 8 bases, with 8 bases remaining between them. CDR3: CASSLQTEAFF. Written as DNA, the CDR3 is TGTGCCAGCAGTTTGCAGACAGAAGCTTTCTTT.

The CDR3 DNA reads TGTGCCAGCTCACCACGGCGCCGACTCCAAGAGACCCAGTACTTC. Encoded protein: CASSPRRRLQETQYF. The chain carries TRBV18 and TRBJ2-5; D gene ambiguous. Trimming removed 1 base from V and 1 base from J, with 10 bases in between. CDR1 is KGHSH, CDR2 LQKENI, per germline. This CDR3 region has 15 residues. Variable domain in full (rest from reference TRBV18 and TRBJ2-5): NAGVMQNPRHLVRRRGQEARLRCSPMKGHSHVYWYRQLPEEGLKFMVYLQKENIIDESGMPKERFSAEFPKEGPSILRIQQVVRGDSAAYFCASSPRRRLQETQYFGPGTRLLVL.

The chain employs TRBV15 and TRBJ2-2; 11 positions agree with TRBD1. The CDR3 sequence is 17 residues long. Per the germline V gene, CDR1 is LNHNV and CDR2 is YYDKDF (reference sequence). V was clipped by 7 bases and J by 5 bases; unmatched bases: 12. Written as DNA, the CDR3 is TGTGCCACCAACAAGAGACGGGACAGGGGGAATACCGGGGAGCTGTTTTTT. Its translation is CATNKRRDRGNTGELFF.

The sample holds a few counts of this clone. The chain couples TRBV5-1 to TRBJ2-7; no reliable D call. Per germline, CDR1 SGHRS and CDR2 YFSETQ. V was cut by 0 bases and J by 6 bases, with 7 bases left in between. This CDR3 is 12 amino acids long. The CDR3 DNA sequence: TGCGCCAGCAGCTTGGATTTCCTCGAGCAGTACTTC. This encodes CASSLDFLEQYF.

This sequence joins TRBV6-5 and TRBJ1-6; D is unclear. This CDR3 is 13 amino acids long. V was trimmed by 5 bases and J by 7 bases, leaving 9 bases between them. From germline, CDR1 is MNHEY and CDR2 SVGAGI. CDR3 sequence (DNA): TGTGCCAGCAGTCGTAAAGAGAATTCACCCCTCCACTTT. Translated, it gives CASSRKENSPLHF.

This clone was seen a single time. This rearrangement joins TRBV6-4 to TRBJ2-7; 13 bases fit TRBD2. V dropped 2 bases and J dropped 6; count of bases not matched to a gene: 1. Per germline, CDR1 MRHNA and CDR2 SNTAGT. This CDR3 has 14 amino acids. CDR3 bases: TGTGCCAGCAGTGACACTAGCGGGGGGGCCGAGCAGTACTTC. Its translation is CASSDTSGGAEQYF.

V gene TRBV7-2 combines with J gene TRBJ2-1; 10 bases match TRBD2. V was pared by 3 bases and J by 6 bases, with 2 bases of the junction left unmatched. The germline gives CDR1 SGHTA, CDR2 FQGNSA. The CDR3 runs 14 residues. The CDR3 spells CASSLKRGGNEQFF. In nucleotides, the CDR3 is TGTGCCAGCAGCTTGAAGCGGGGGGGCAATGAGCAGTTCTTC.

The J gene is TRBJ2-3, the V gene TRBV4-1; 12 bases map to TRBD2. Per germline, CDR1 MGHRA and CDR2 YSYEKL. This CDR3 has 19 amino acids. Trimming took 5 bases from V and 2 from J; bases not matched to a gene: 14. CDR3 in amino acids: CASSSLGLAGGRSTDTQYF. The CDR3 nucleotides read TGCGCCAGCAGCTCTCTCGGGCTAGCGGGGGGGCGCTCCACAGATACGCAGTATTTT.

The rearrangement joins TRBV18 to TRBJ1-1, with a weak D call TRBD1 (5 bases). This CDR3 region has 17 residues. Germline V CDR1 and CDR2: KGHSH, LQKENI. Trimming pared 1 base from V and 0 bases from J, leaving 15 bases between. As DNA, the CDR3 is TGTGCCAGCTCACCACGGTACGTCAAGGGGATGAACACTGAAGCTTTCTTT. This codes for CASSPRYVKGMNTEAFF.